Each of the 20 T cell receptor beta chains below was sequenced from the same sample in a study of CD8+CD57+ T cells in acquired aplastic anemia. TCR beta VDJ combinations and CDR3 sequences were profiled from genomic DNA. Each CDR3 protein is one row after TCRdb ran MiXCR on the reads. The table lists approximately 300,000 distinct CDR3 sequences, roughly 59% of them singletons. An expansion of CD8+CD57+ cells by flow cytometry had been shown in patients chosen for sequencing. The sequenced material came from sorted CD4+, CD8+, or CD8+CD57+ T cells (not recorded which) from PBMCs. These receptors originate from a human donor with aplastic anemia.

The chain links TRBV7-2 to TRBJ1-6, with D unclear. Trimming took off 8 bases at V and 6 bases at J, with 11 bases between the two ends. Germline CDR1 SGHTA, CDR2 FQGNSA. There are 13 residues in the CDR3. DNA for the CDR3: TGTGCCAGCGGGGATTACCGTAATTCACCCCTCCACTTT. Its translation is CASGDYRNSPLHF.

The chain recombines TRBV20-1 with TRBJ1-4; D perhaps matches TRBD1 (5 bases). The CDR3 runs 15 residues. Germline V gene sequence: CDR1 DFQATT, CDR2 SNEGSKA (reference sequence). Trimming took 7 bases from V and 3 from J, leaving 18 bases between them. CDR3 bases: TGCAGTGTCAGAGGGGCAAGCAGGTCTAATGAAAAACTGTTTTTT. Protein sequence: CSVRGASRSNEKLFF.

The rearrangement joins TRBV20-1 to TRBJ2-3, with D possibly TRBD2 on 6 matching bases. Trimming took off 6 bases at V and 0 bases at J, with 25 bases between the two ends. The CDR3 spans 18 residues. Per germline, CDR1 DFQATT and CDR2 SNEGSKA (reference sequence). The CDR3 DNA follows: TGCAGTGCGACAAAACCGCCTAGTTGGCGGGATAGCACAGATACGCAGTATTTT. Translating it yields CSATKPPSWRDSTDTQYF.

The chain combines TRBV25-1 with TRBJ1-6; D uncertain. Looked up from germline, CDR1 is MGHDK and CDR2 is SYGVNS. The CDR3 runs 16 residues. V shed 6 bases and J shed 7 bases, with 19 bases lying between them. The CDR3: CASRGRTQPPNSPLHF. CDR3 coding DNA: TGTGCCAGCAGAGGACGGACCCAGCCCCCGAATTCACCCCTCCACTTT.

J is TRBJ2-7 and V is TRBV5-4, with 10 bases lining up with TRBD1. J lost 9 bases, V lost 0 bases, and 9 bases had no gene match. This CDR3 region has 15 residues. Per germline, CDR1 SGHNT and CDR2 YYREEE (reference sequence). The CDR3 is CASSLARQGAIPQYF. As DNA, the CDR3 is TGTGCCAGCAGCTTGGCCCGACAGGGGGCAATTCCGCAGTACTTC. Supplemented by reference TRBV5-4 and TRBJ2-7, the full variable domain reads ETGVTQSPTHLIKTRGQQVTLRCSSQSGHNTVSWYQQALGQGPQFIFQYYREEENGRGNFPPRFSGLQFPNYSSELNVNALELDDSALYLCASSLARQGAIPQYFGPGTRLTVT.

This clonotype has only a few counts. The rearrangement links TRBV20-1 to TRBJ1-6, with TRBD1 matching over 8 bases. CDR3 length: 14 residues. CDR1 is DFQATT, CDR2 SNEGSKA, per germline (reference sequence). V shed 5 bases and J 7 bases; nucleotides not matched to a gene: 7. The chain's CDR3 is CSAGDRNNNSPLHF. The CDR3 nucleotides are TGCAGTGCTGGGGACAGGAACAACAATTCACCCCTCCACTTT.

This clonotype has just one count. This rearrangement joins TRBV15 to TRBJ1-2, with D possibly TRBD1 on 5 matching bases. V was shortened by 0 bases and J by 4 bases, with 12 bases between the two germline ends. The CDR3 is 15 amino acids. The germline V gene encodes CDR1 LNHNV and CDR2 YYDKDF (reference sequence). The CDR3 coding sequence is TGTGCCACCAGCAGAGATTTACAGGCCAGCTATGGCTACACCTTC. It codes for CATSRDLQASYGYTF.

The chain employs TRBV6-5 and TRBJ2-3; D unclear. The CDR3 consists of 13 residues. Germline V CDR1 and CDR2: MNHEY, SVGAGI. Trimming pared 6 bases from V and 1 base from J, leaving 8 bases between. CDR3 amino acids: CASRPHGTDTQYF. The CDR3 coding sequence is TGTGCCAGCAGGCCTCACGGCACAGATACGCAGTATTTT.

V and J are TRBV5-1 and TRBJ1-2, with D perhaps TRBD1 (6 bases). The length of the CDR3 is 15 residues. Germline lookup yields CDR1 SGHRS and CDR2 YFSETQ. Trimming took off 4 bases at V and 7 bases at J, with 20 bases between the two ends. CDR3 sequence (DNA): TGCGCCAGCAGCCCTCAGGGGATGGAACTAGGTGGCTACACCTTC. It codes for CASSPQGMELGGYTF.

This clonotype was found many times. The chain combines TRBV29-1 with TRBJ2-2, with D possibly being TRBD1 (6 bases). This CDR3 contains 16 residues. V lost 3 bases and J lost 1, with 15 bases in between. Looked up from germline, CDR1 is SQVTM and CDR2 is ANQGSEA. The CDR3 sequence is CSVETIGGLNTGELFF. The CDR3 DNA reads TGCAGCGTTGAGACTATAGGGGGTTTGAACACCGGGGAGCTGTTTTTT.

The V gene is TRBV7-9, the J gene TRBJ2-5, with D perhaps TRBD1 (6 bases). From germline, CDR1 is SEHNR and CDR2 FQNEAQ (reference sequence). V gave up 5 bases and J gave up 0 bases, with 16 bases separating them. This CDR3 comprises 16 residues. CDR3 region: CASSAQTGLYQETQYF. The CDR3 bases are TGTGCCAGCAGCGCCCAGACAGGACTCTACCAAGAGACCCAGTACTTC.

This clonotype has ten or more counts. The chain employs TRBV27 and TRBJ2-7, with TRBD1 matching over 7 bases. This CDR3 has 15 amino acids. Germline assignment: CDR1 MNHEY and CDR2 SMNVEV (reference sequence). The junction had 9 bases not matched to a gene; V was cut back by 7 bases and J by 0 bases. CDR3 sequence reads: CASKRQDRSSYEQYF. The CDR3 nucleotides read TGTGCCAGCAAGAGACAGGACAGGTCCTCCTACGAGCAGTACTTC.

This clonotype has at least ten counts. The rearrangement links TRBV7-8 to TRBJ1-4; maybe TRBD1 (5 bases). The length of the CDR3 is 15 residues. V lost 1 base and J 7 bases, leaving 13 bases between the germline ends. CDR1 and CDR2 (germline): SGHVS, FQNEAQ. CDR3 coding DNA: TGTGCCAGCAGCTTAGGTGCGGAGGGGAGTGAAAAACTGTTTTTT. Encoded protein: CASSLGAEGSEKLFF.

Many counts were recorded for this clonotype. The J gene is TRBJ1-1, the V gene TRBV7-9; D possibly corresponds to TRBD1 (5 bases). The CDR3 covers 13 residues. The germline gives CDR1 SEHNR, CDR2 FQNEAQ (reference sequence). Trimming shortened V by 5 bases and J by 1 base, and 8 bases separated the two germline ends. The CDR3 sequence: CASSAGANTEAFF. As DNA, the CDR3 is TGTGCCAGCAGCGCCGGGGCGAACACTGAAGCTTTCTTT. The full variable domain, completed using reference TRBV7-9 and TRBJ1-1, is DTGVSQNPRHKITKRGQNVTFRCDPISEHNRLYWYRQTLGQGPEFLTYFQNEAQLEKSRLLSDRFSAERPKGSFSTLEIQRTEQGDSAMYLCASSAGANTEAFFGQGTRLTVV.

The chain couples TRBV19 to TRBJ2-1; tentative D call: TRBD2 (7 bases). The V end lost 8 bases, the J end lost 4 bases, and 18 bases lay between the germline ends. The CDR3 covers 15 residues. Germline CDR1 and CDR2: LNHDA and SQIVND (reference sequence). The CDR3 loop is CASLPRGGGYNEQFF. DNA for the CDR3: TGTGCCAGTCTTCCGAGGGGGGGAGGATACAATGAGCAGTTCTTC.

The rearrangement joins TRBV5-1 to TRBJ2-2; no reliable D call. Looked up from germline, CDR1 is SGHRS and CDR2 is YFSETQ. The CDR3 covers 16 residues. Trimming took 3 bases from V and 5 from J, leaving 17 bases between them. In nucleotides, the CDR3 is TGCGCCAGCAGCTCGAGGTTCGGACCTAATACCGGGGAGCTGTTTTTT. Its protein is CASSSRFGPNTGELFF.

The V gene is TRBV19, the J gene TRBJ2-7, with a tentative D call TRBD2 (5 bases). Between the trimmed V and J ends, which lost 9 bases and 5 bases, there was a span of 20 bases. This CDR3 contains 14 residues. Germline values: CDR1 LNHDA, CDR2 SQIVND (reference sequence). The CDR3 DNA sequence: TGTGCCAGCAGCTTAGAGGGCCTCGGGAACGAGCAGTACTTC. Protein sequence: CASSLEGLGNEQYF.

V and J are TRBV2 and TRBJ2-7, with D perhaps TRBD1 or TRBD2 (5 bases each). Germline V gene sequence: CDR1 SNHLY, CDR2 FYNNEI. The ends were cut back, 6 bases at V and 7 bases at J, with 13 bases in the middle. CDR3 size: 12 residues. The CDR3 nucleotides read TGTGCCAGCAGGGGGCAATGGGGGGAGCAGTACTTC. It specifies CASRGQWGEQYF.

CDR3 in amino acids: CASSQTLAGATSAQYF. The CDR3 nucleotides are TGTGCCAGCAGCCAAACTCTAGCGGGAGCGACCTCGGCTCAGTACTTC. V is TRBV3-1 and J is TRBJ2-7; TRBD2 aligns across 10 bases. Trimming took 2 bases from V and 10 from J; bases not matched to a gene: 14. The CDR3 totals 16 residues. In germline, CDR1 is LGHDT, CDR2 YNNKEL (reference sequence).

J is TRBJ2-5 and V is TRBV13; 10 nucleotides align to TRBD2. CDR3 length: 17 amino acids. The germline V gene has CDR1 PRHDT and CDR2 FYEKMQ (reference sequence). J gave up 3 bases and V 4 bases, and 11 bases lay outside the gene matches. The CDR3 loop reads CASSSQQRLAGEETQYF. The CDR3 nucleotides read TGTGCCAGCAGCTCCCAGCAGCGGCTAGCGGGAGAAGAGACCCAGTACTTC.